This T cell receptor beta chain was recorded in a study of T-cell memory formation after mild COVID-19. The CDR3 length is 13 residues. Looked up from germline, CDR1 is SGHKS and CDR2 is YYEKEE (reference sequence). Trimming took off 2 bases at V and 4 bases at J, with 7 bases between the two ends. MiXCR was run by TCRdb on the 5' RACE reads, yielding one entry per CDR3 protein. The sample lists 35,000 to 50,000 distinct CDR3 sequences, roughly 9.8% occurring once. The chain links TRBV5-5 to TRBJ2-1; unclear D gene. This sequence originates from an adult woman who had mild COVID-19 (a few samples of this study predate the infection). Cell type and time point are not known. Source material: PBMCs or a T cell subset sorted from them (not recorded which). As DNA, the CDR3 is TGTGCCAGCAGCTTTGACCTTTACAATGAGCAGTTCTTC. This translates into CASSFDLYNEQFF.